The 25 T cell receptor beta chains listed next were all sequenced from one sample in a study of T cells in Graves' hyperthyroidism and ophthalmopathy. The TCR beta CDR3 regions underwent amplification using RNA transcripts as the source. First-round RT-PCR of the TCR CDR3 relied on the HTBI primer set. TCRdb called the multiplex PCR reads again in MiXCR, with one record for every CDR3 protein. The sample shows about 500,000 distinct CDR3 sequences, approximately 16% of them seen only once. The sequencing sample was made of blood. The receptor set was obtained from a woman under 40 with Graves' ophthalmopathy.

This rearrangement joins TRBV7-9 to TRBJ1-5; no clear D. Germline V CDR1 and CDR2: SEHNR, FQNEAQ (reference sequence). Trimming removed 1 base at V and 2 bases at J, with 12 bases between. The CDR3 contains 16 residues. The CDR3 DNA sequence: TGTGCCAGCAGCTTAGGGGGTAGAGGAGGCAATCAGCCCCAGCATTTT. Translation: CASSLGGRGGNQPQHF.

In its sample, this clonotype was seen many times. The rearrangement uses TRBV3-1 and TRBJ2-3; D is perhaps TRBD2 (5 bases). The CDR3 length is 17 residues. Trimming removed 6 bases at V and 5 bases at J, with 24 bases between. The germline CDR1 and CDR2 sequences are LGHDT and YNNKEL (reference sequence). The CDR3 region has the DNA TGTGCCAGCAGTCTATCGGTATCAGGAGGACGGAAAGATACGCAGTATTTT. It codes for CASSLSVSGGRKDTQYF.

This clonotype was seen repeatedly, ten times or more. The chain joins TRBV15 to TRBJ2-3, with 10 positions matching TRBD1. The CDR3 sequence is 18 residues long. CDR1 is LNHNV, CDR2 YYDKDF, per germline (reference sequence). Trimming removed 0 bases from V and 0 bases from J; junction bases left unmatched: 6. The CDR3 sequence is CATSRDRDRGTSTDTQYF. CDR3 nucleotide sequence: TGTGCCACCAGCAGAGATCGGGACAGGGGAACTAGCACAGATACGCAGTATTTT. The full variable domain, completed using reference TRBV15 and TRBJ2-3, is DAMVIQNPRYQVTQFGKPVTLSCSQTLNHNVMYWYQQKSSQAPKLLFHYYDKDFNNEADTPDNFQSRRPNTSFCFLDIRSPGLGDTAMYLCATSRDRDRGTSTDTQYFGPGTRLTVL.

This clonotype showed up many times. This chain joins TRBV6-5 and TRBJ2-3, with TRBD1 matching over 9 bases. The CDR3 has 15 amino acids. Trimming took 2 bases from V and 0 from J; bases not matched to a gene: 0. CDR1 and CDR2 (germline): MNHEY, SVGAGI. This chain's CDR3 is CASSYGTGSTDTQYF. As DNA, the CDR3 is TGTGCCAGCAGTTACGGGACAGGGAGCACAGATACGCAGTATTTT.

In this sample, this clonotype turned up many times. The V call is TRBV7-2, the J call TRBJ2-1; TRBD2 agrees at 7 bases. CDR1 and CDR2 (germline): SGHTA, FQGNSA. The CDR3 loop spans 15 amino acids. The V segment lost 4 bases and the J segment 4 bases; nucleotides outside the gene matches: 7. Here the CDR3 DNA reads TGTGCCAGCAGCTCATCCGGGACTATATACAATGAGCAGTTCTTC. It encodes CASSSSGTIYNEQFF.

This clonotype was observed many times. This chain joins TRBV11-2 and TRBJ1-5; no clear D. The germline CDR1 and CDR2 sequences are SGHAT and FQNNGV. The CDR3 is 15 amino acids. Trimming took 5 bases from V and 0 from J, leaving 11 bases between them. The CDR3 reads CASSLTAYSNQPQHF. The CDR3 region has the DNA TGTGCCAGCAGCCTGACGGCGTATAGCAATCAGCCCCAGCATTTT.

This clonotype appeared many times. The chain joins TRBV28 to TRBJ2-3; 9 nucleotides agree with TRBD1. CDR1 MDHEN and CDR2 SYDVKM come from the germline V gene. The CDR3 runs to 14 residues. V gave up 5 bases and J gave up 3 bases; unmatched junction bases: 3. This CDR3 is CASSGQGSTDTQYF. CDR3 sequence (DNA): TGTGCCAGCAGTGGACAGGGGTCGACAGATACGCAGTATTTT.

This clonotype appeared many times. V gene TRBV20-1 combines with J gene TRBJ2-3; perhaps D is TRBD1 or TRBD2 (6 bases each). Germline CDR1 is DFQATT and CDR2 is SNEGSKA (reference sequence). Trimming removed 3 bases at V and 2 bases at J, with 9 bases between. The CDR3 extends over 13 amino acids. In nucleotides, the CDR3 is TGCAGTGCTAGGAGGGGGGTCACAGATACGCAGTATTTT. It translates to CSARRGVTDTQYF.

There are many counts of this clonotype. The V call is TRBV7-2, the J call TRBJ1-1, with unresolved D. V was cut by 4 bases and J by 1 base, with 7 bases left in between. The germline V gene has CDR1 SGHTA and CDR2 FQGNSA. This CDR3 spans 13 amino acids. The DNA for the CDR3 is TGTGCCAGCAGCTCATGGCGGAACACTGAAGCTTTCTTT. Amino acid sequence: CASSSWRNTEAFF.

In its sample, this clonotype was seen a few times. The chain recombines TRBV19 with TRBJ2-3; D might be TRBD1 or TRBD2, each matching 5 bases. The CDR3 is made up of 15 amino acids. Germline V CDR1 and CDR2: LNHDA, SQIVND (reference sequence). V lost 3 bases, J lost 2 bases, and 12 bases lay in between. For the CDR3, the DNA is TGTGCCAGTAGTATTGAAGGGACCAACACAGATACGCAGTATTTT. This codes for CASSIEGTNTDTQYF.

This clonotype was seen repeatedly, ten times or more. The chain has TRBV28 and TRBJ2-1; 11 nucleotides agree with TRBD2. V lost 8 bases to trimming and J lost 8 bases; unmatched junction nucleotides: 8. The length of the CDR3 is 14 residues. CDR1 MDHEN and CDR2 SYDVKM come from the germline V gene. The CDR3 DNA reads TGTGCCAGCTTACTAGCGGGAGTGAGTGATGAGCAGTTCTTC. This sequence encodes CASLLAGVSDEQFF.

As regards this clonotype: This CDR3 fails to terminate in the conserved phenylalanine or tryptophan, so it likely reflects a read error. This chain connects TRBV6-6 to TRBJ1-6, with TRBD1 as a possible D gene (6 bases). With 0 bases removed from V and 7 bases from J, the gap between germline ends came to 16 bases. The CDR3 covers 17 residues. Germline CDR1 and CDR2: MNHNY and SVGAGI (reference sequence). The CDR3 region is CASSYSGLAGANSPLHV. The CDR3 coding sequence is TGTGCCAGCAGTTACTCGGGATTAGCGGGGGCAAATTCACCCCTCCACGTT.

This clonotype was seen ten or more times. The chain recombines TRBV5-1 with TRBJ1-1, with D perhaps TRBD1 (5 bases). The CDR3 has 15 amino acids. Germline assignment: CDR1 SGHRS and CDR2 YFSETQ. Trimming shortened V by 1 base and J by 2 bases, and 12 bases separated the two germline ends. The DNA of the CDR3 is TGCGCCAGCAGCTTGAGGCAGGGCCTCAACACTGAAGCTTTCTTT. Translating gives CASSLRQGLNTEAFF.

The V call is TRBV7-2, the J call TRBJ1-5; no clear D. The V end was cut by 3 bases, the J end by 2 bases, with 11 bases between. This CDR3 spans 15 amino acids. From germline, CDR1 is SGHTA and CDR2 FQGNSA. The CDR3 protein is CASSFEGRGNQPQHF. The CDR3, as DNA: TGTGCCAGCAGCTTCGAGGGAAGGGGCAATCAGCCCCAGCATTTT.

The gene calls are TRBV27 and TRBJ1-4; no clear D. The V end lost 5 bases, the J end lost 8 bases, and 18 bases lay between the germline ends. Germline V lookup: CDR1 MNHEY, CDR2 SMNVEV (reference sequence). This CDR3 is 15 amino acids long. DNA of the CDR3: TGTGCCAGCAGTGGCCCCGCGGGAGGATCGGAAAAACTGTTTTTT. Translation gives CASSGPAGGSEKLFF.

V and J are TRBV5-1 and TRBJ2-1, with 7 positions matching TRBD1. Near its end, the DNA agrees better with TRBJ2-7, so the J call may be wrong. The CDR3 length is 15 residues. Per germline, CDR1 SGHRS and CDR2 YFSETQ. The CDR3 DNA reads TGCGCCAGCAGCTTGGGGACAGGAAGCTACAATGAGCAGTACTTC. Protein sequence: CASSLGTGSYNEQYF.

The V call is TRBV6-2 or TRBV6-3, the J call TRBJ2-1; 7 positions match TRBD2. Trimming cost V 8 bases and J 0 bases; bases outside gene matches: 19. The CDR3 consists of 19 residues. Looked up from germline, CDR1 is MNHEY and CDR2 is SVGEGT. The CDR3 loop is CASLKDAPGLSDSYNEQFF. Written as DNA, the CDR3 is TGTGCCAGCCTAAAAGACGCACCGGGACTAAGCGACTCCTACAATGAGCAGTTCTTC.

This clonotype has ten or more counts. The chain uses TRBV28 and TRBJ1-1, with a possible D match to TRBD1 (6 bases). Germline values: CDR1 MDHEN, CDR2 SYDVKM. The CDR3 has 14 residues. Trimming took off 3 bases at V and 6 bases at J, with 14 bases between the two ends. This CDR3 reads CASSLPRGVSEAFF. CDR3 coding DNA: TGTGCCAGCAGTTTGCCCAGGGGAGTATCTGAAGCTTTCTTT.

This rearrangement joins TRBV18 to TRBJ1-5; unclear D gene. The CDR3 extends over 15 amino acids. Germline CDR1 and CDR2: KGHSH and LQKENI. The germline V and J ends were trimmed by 3 bases and 0 bases, with 9 bases remaining between them. The CDR3 loop reads CASSPEGISNQPQHF. The CDR3 DNA reads as TGTGCCAGCTCACCTGAGGGTATTAGCAATCAGCCCCAGCATTTT.

This clonotype was picked up many times. The chain employs TRBV28 and TRBJ2-7, with 7 bases aligning to TRBD1. V lost 4 bases, J lost 2 bases, and 8 bases stayed unmatched. Germline V CDR1 and CDR2: MDHEN, SYDVKM. This CDR3 has 15 amino acids. The chain's CDR3 is CASSSPGQTTYEQYF. DNA of the CDR3: TGTGCCAGCAGTTCCCCGGGACAGACAACCTACGAGCAGTACTTC.

This clonotype showed up many times. The chain employs TRBV20-1 and TRBJ2-1, with a tentative D call TRBD2 (5 bases). The germline CDR1 and CDR2 sequences are DFQATT and SNEGSKA (reference sequence). This CDR3 spans 13 amino acids. Trimming removed 3 bases from V and 1 base from J, with 7 bases in between. The DNA of the CDR3 is TGCAGTGCTAGTTCGGGGTCCTACAATGAGCAGTTCTTC. It specifies CSASSGSYNEQFF.

The chain employs TRBV6-9 and TRBJ1-1, with D hard to call. Germline loops: CDR1 MNHGY, CDR2 SVAAGI. The CDR3 is 15 residues long. Trimming took 3 bases from V and 0 from J, leaving 11 bases between them. CDR3 region: CASSYRGWMNTEAFF. CDR3 in DNA: TGTGCCAGCAGTTACCGGGGATGGATGAACACTGAAGCTTTCTTT.

This clonotype has only a few counts. The V call is TRBV28, the J call TRBJ2-1, with 9 nucleotides matching TRBD2. The trim removed 3 bases at V and 5 bases at J, leaving 8 bases unmatched. The CDR3 loop spans 16 amino acids. CDR1 and CDR2 from the germline V gene are MDHEN and SYDVKM. Here the CDR3 DNA reads TGTGCCAGCAGTTTTTTTAGCGGGAGAATGGACAATGAGCAGTTCTTC. It specifies CASSFFSGRMDNEQFF.

This clonotype was recorded at least ten times. The chain uses TRBV7-8 and TRBJ2-3; 12 nucleotides line up with TRBD2. The V gene's germline CDR1 is SGHVS and CDR2 FQNEAQ. There are 19 residues in the CDR3. Trimming cost V 2 bases and J 2 bases; bases outside gene matches: 11. CDR3 loop: CASSLSSLAGGPNTDTQYF. In nucleotides, the CDR3 is TGTGCCAGCAGCTTATCCTCTCTAGCGGGAGGGCCAAACACAGATACGCAGTATTTT.

V is TRBV7-2 and J is TRBJ2-3, with TRBD2 matching 13 bases. Germline V CDR1 and CDR2: SGHTA, FQGNSA. The CDR3 spans 17 residues. V lost 5 bases to trimming and J lost 2 bases; unmatched junction nucleotides: 7. For the CDR3, the DNA is TGTGCCAGCAGCCTAGAAGGGACTAGCGGGGACACAGATACGCAGTATTTT. It is translated as CASSLEGTSGDTDTQYF.